A single sample is the source of the 22 T cell receptor beta chains below, sequenced in a study of CD8 T cells in ankylosing spondylitis. MiXCR, applied by TCRdb to the 5' RACE reads, yields one record per CDR3 protein. The data show 250,000 to 300,000 distinct CDR3 sequences, under 20% seen once. The sequencing sample was made of blood, either unsorted or a sorted T cell fraction (not recorded which). The receptors were sampled from a male donor with ankylosing spondylitis or in good health (not recorded which).

V and J are TRBV7-9 and TRBJ2-5; maybe TRBD2 (5 bases). V lost 2 bases to trimming and J lost 5 bases, with 15 bases between them. CDR1 and CDR2 (germline): SEHNR, FQNEAQ (reference sequence). The CDR3 extends over 15 amino acids. The CDR3, as DNA: TGTGCCAGCAGCTTACCAGAGGGCTGGCAGGAGACCCAGTACTTC. Translated: CASSLPEGWQETQYF.

This clonotype came up many times. The gene calls are TRBV27 and TRBJ2-7; D is unclear. The CDR3 contains 14 residues. Germline V gene sequence: CDR1 MNHEY, CDR2 SMNVEV (reference sequence). V dropped 0 bases and J dropped 2 bases, with 8 bases sitting between them. CDR3 sequence (DNA): TGTGCCAGCAGTTTATCTTTGCTAACCTACGAGCAGTACTTC. Amino acids: CASSLSLLTYEQYF.

This clonotype was detected ten times or more. The chain is built from TRBV6-1 and TRBJ2-1, with D perhaps matching TRBD1 or TRBD2 (5 bases each). Germline lookup yields CDR1 MNHNS and CDR2 SASEGT. Trimming removed 8 bases from V and 4 bases from J, with 12 bases in between. This CDR3 spans 13 amino acids. As DNA, the CDR3 is TGTGCCAGCGGGACCGACTATTACAATGAGCAGTTCTTC. It is translated as CASGTDYYNEQFF.

J is TRBJ2-2 and V is TRBV29-1; 10 bases align to TRBD1. With 6 bases clipped from V and 7 bases from J, the junction kept 8 bases outside the gene matches. Germline-derived CDR1 and CDR2 are SQVTM and ANQGSEA. The CDR3 runs 14 residues. CDR3 sequence reads: CSVGGQGYIGELFF. The CDR3 nucleotides read TGCAGCGTGGGGGGACAGGGGTATATCGGGGAGCTGTTTTTT.

This rearrangement joins TRBV29-1 to TRBJ2-7; TRBD1 matches 9 bases. The CDR3 contains 12 residues. V was pared by 6 bases and J by 9 bases, with 9 bases of the junction left unmatched. Germline V gene data show CDR1 as SQVTM and CDR2 as ANQGSEA. The CDR3, as DNA: TGCAGCGTGCTCGGGACAGGGAAAGGGCAGTACTTC. As protein: CSVLGTGKGQYF.

The V call is TRBV6-1, the J call TRBJ2-7; tentatively, D is TRBD1 or TRBD2 (5 bases each). This CDR3 comprises 14 residues. Germline V gene data show CDR1 as MNHNS and CDR2 as SASEGT. V was shortened by 6 bases and J by 3 bases, with 15 bases between the two germline ends. CDR3 loop: CASSGTGPGYEQYF. The CDR3 DNA is TGTGCCAGCAGCGGAACGGGACCCGGCTACGAGCAGTACTTC.

As concerns this clonotype: Mismatch with germline at one junction end may stem from a read error. The chain's CDR3 is CASSFGAGVGNELFF. The CDR3 DNA sequence: TGTGCCAGCAGCTTTGGGGCGGGAGTTGGCAATGAGCTGTTCTTC. The V gene is TRBV5-5, the J gene TRBJ2-1; TRBD2 matches at 7 bases. This CDR3 is 15 amino acids long. Germline V lookup: CDR1 SGHKS, CDR2 YYEKEE (reference sequence).

This clonotype was observed a few times. V usage is TRBV6-1 and J usage is TRBJ2-1; the match to TRBD2 covers 11 bases. Germline CDR1 and CDR2: MNHNS and SASEGT. With V trimmed by 6 bases and J by 8 bases, 9 bases remained unmatched. The CDR3 covers 15 residues. For the CDR3, the DNA is TGTGCCAGCAGACCCACTAGCGGGAGTTCCCATGAGCAGTTCTTC. Translating it yields CASRPTSGSSHEQFF.

This clonotype was detected a few times. The chain is built from TRBV29-1 and TRBJ2-2; D gene ambiguous. This CDR3 region has 14 residues. Germline values: CDR1 SQVTM, CDR2 ANQGSEA. Trimming stripped 0 bases from V and 7 bases from J, with 12 bases between. In nucleotides, the CDR3 is TGCAGCGTTGAAGATTGGTCCGAAAACGGGGAGCTGTTTTTT. Translating gives CSVEDWSENGELFF.

This clonotype was seen repeatedly, ten times or more. The chain employs TRBV29-1 and TRBJ2-1, with 13 positions matching TRBD2. Germline CDR1 is SQVTM and CDR2 is ANQGSEA. CDR3 size: 17 residues. The ends lost 3 bases at V and 4 bases at J; junction bases unmatched: 9. CDR3 sequence reads: CSVDGLAGALGYNEQFF. The CDR3 DNA is TGCAGCGTTGACGGACTAGCGGGGGCCCTGGGGTACAATGAGCAGTTCTTC.

This chain links TRBV4-3 with TRBJ1-6, with unresolved D. Trimming removed 0 bases at V and 4 bases at J, with 10 bases between. CDR1 is LGHNA and CDR2 is YSLEER in the germline V gene. This CDR3 is 16 amino acids long. CDR3 in DNA: TGCGCCAGCAGCCAAGATATAGGAACTTATAATTCACCCCTCCACTTT. Its protein is CASSQDIGTYNSPLHF.

V usage is TRBV7-8 and J usage is TRBJ2-1; D unclear. CDR1 SGHVS and CDR2 FQNEAQ come from the germline V gene. V lost 5 bases to trimming and J lost 3 bases, with 5 bases between them. This CDR3 has 12 amino acids. Here the CDR3 DNA reads TGTGCCAGCAGCGGAAACTACAATGAGCAGTTCTTC. Protein product: CASSGNYNEQFF. Looking up the rest from reference TRBV7-8 and TRBJ2-1 gives the full variable domain: GAGVSQSPRYKVAKRGQDVALRCDPISGHVSLFWYQQALGQGPEFLTYFQNEAQLDKSGLPSDRFFAERPEGSVSTLKIQRTQQEDSAVYLCASSGNYNEQFFGPGTRLTVL.

This rearrangement joins TRBV5-6 to TRBJ2-1, with D possibly matching TRBD2 (5 bases). CDR3 length equals 12 residues. V was pared by 8 bases and J by 6 bases, with 12 bases between. CDR1 and CDR2 (germline): SGHDT, YYEEEE. The CDR3: CARGPGINEQFF. CDR3 in DNA: TGTGCCAGGGGCCCCGGGATCAATGAGCAGTTCTTC.

This clonotype appeared a few times. The J gene is TRBJ2-2, the V gene TRBV4-1, with 7 bases aligning to TRBD1. This CDR3 spans 15 amino acids. CDR1 and CDR2 from the germline V gene are MGHRA and YSYEKL. After removal of 2 bases from V and 5 bases from J, the junction contained 5 bases not matched to a gene. CDR3 sequence (DNA): TGCGCCAGCAGCCAAAGGGACAGTCGGACCGGGGAGCTGTTTTTT. It specifies CASSQRDSRTGELFF.

This clonotype has more than one count but fewer than ten. The V and J genes are TRBV9 and TRBJ2-3, with a possible D match to TRBD2 (5 bases). The CDR3 is made up of 16 amino acids. CDR1 SGDLS and CDR2 YYNGEE come from the germline V gene. Between the trimmed V and J ends, which lost 0 bases and 3 bases, there was a span of 14 bases. The CDR3 spells CASSVGKEAWTDTQYF. Written as DNA, the CDR3 is TGTGCCAGCAGCGTAGGGAAGGAGGCTTGGACAGATACGCAGTATTTT. Full variable domain (outside the CDR3, taken from reference TRBV9 and TRBJ2-3): DSGVTQTPKHLITATGQRVTLRCSPRSGDLSVYWYQQSLDQGLQFLIQYYNGEERAKGNILERFSAQQFPDLHSELNLSSLELGDSALYFCASSVGKEAWTDTQYFGPGTRLTVL.

This chain joins TRBV4-2 and TRBJ2-3, with a tentative D call TRBD1 (5 bases). V was clipped by 0 bases and J by 1 base, with 14 bases between them. This CDR3 has 17 residues. Germline CDR1 LGHNA, CDR2 YNFKEQ. The CDR3 bases are TGTGCCAGCAGCCAAGACACGGACACGGGCGGCACAGATACGCAGTATTTT. This gives the protein CASSQDTDTGGTDTQYF.

V gene TRBV12-3 or TRBV12-4 combines with J gene TRBJ2-1; D gene uncertain. CDR3 length equals 11 residues. V was cut by 8 bases and J by 10 bases, with 12 bases left in between. DNA for the CDR3: TGTGCCAGCGGTCGTCCCCAGGAGCAGTTCTTC. It is translated as CASGRPQEQFF.

This clonotype was seen only a few times. The chain combines TRBV9 with TRBJ2-3; 7 bases match TRBD2. Germline loops: CDR1 SGDLS, CDR2 YYNGEE. CDR3 size: 14 residues. Trimming took 4 bases from V and 1 from J; bases not matched to a gene: 3. The CDR3 here is CASSQSGGTDTQYF. CDR3 DNA sequence: TGTGCCAGCAGCCAGAGCGGGGGCACAGATACGCAGTATTTT.

The chain combines TRBV5-1 with TRBJ2-7, with TRBD2 matching 7 bases. Germline trimming cut 1 base from V and 6 bases from J; bases unmatched to any gene: 10. Germline loops: CDR1 SGHRS, CDR2 YFSETQ. CDR3 length: 15 residues. CDR3 coding DNA: TGCGCCAGCAGCTTGTGCCCCGGGGGGAAATGCGAGCAGTACTTC. It codes for CASSLCPGGKCEQYF.

This clonotype turned up a few times. The chain joins TRBV2 to TRBJ2-7, with D maybe TRBD1 (6 bases). There are 13 residues in the CDR3. V lost 10 bases, J lost 2 bases, and 15 bases lay in between. From germline, CDR1 is SNHLY and CDR2 FYNNEI. The CDR3 nucleotides are TGTGCCACCTCTGACAGGACCCCCTACGAGCAGTACTTC. This codes for CATSDRTPYEQYF.

This clonotype came up a few times. This rearrangement joins TRBV28 to TRBJ2-3; TRBD1 agrees at 9 bases. The CDR3 is 15 amino acids. Trimming cost V 5 bases and J 1 base; bases outside gene matches: 4. Germline V gene lookup returns CDR1 MDHEN and CDR2 SYDVKM. CDR3: CASSVRDRGTDTQYF. In nucleotides, the CDR3 is TGTGCCAGCAGTGTACGGGACAGGGGCACAGATACGCAGTATTTT.

The CDR3 nucleotides are TGTGCCAGCAGTTTATCCCGCCAGGCCTCCTACGAGCAGTACTTC. Protein sequence: CASSLSRQASYEQYF. The chain uses TRBV12-3 or TRBV12-4 and TRBJ2-7; the D is unclear. Trimming took off 2 bases at V and 0 bases at J, with 11 bases between the two ends. This CDR3 has 15 amino acids.